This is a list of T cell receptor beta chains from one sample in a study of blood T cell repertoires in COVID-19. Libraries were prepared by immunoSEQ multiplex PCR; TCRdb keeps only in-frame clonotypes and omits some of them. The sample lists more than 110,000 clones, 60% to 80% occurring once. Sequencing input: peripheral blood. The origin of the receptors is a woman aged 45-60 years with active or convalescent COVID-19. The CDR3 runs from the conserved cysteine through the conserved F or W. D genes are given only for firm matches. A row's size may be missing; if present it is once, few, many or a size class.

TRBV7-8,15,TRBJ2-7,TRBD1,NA,CASSFGRGPAYEQYF,TGTGCCAGCAGCTTTGGTAGGGGGCCTGCCTACGAGCAGTACTTC
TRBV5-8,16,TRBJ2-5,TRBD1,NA,CASSSGQGDRSETQYF,TGTGCCAGCAGCTCAGGACAGGGAGACAGGAGCGAGACCCAGTACTTC
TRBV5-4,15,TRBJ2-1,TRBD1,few,CASNMDRVSGNEQFF,TGTGCCAGCAACATGGACAGGGTGAGTGGCAATGAGCAGTTCTTC
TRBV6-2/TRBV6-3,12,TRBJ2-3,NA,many,CASSSLPDTQYF,TGTGCCAGCAGTTCCCTACCAGATACGCAGTATTTT
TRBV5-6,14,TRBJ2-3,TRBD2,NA,CASSLATSRDTQYF,TGTGCCAGCAGCTTGGCGACTAGCAGAGATACGCAGTATTTT
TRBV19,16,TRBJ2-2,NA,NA,CASSKTSPTNTGELFF,TGTGCCAGTAGTAAAACTAGCCCAACCAACACCGGGGAGCTGTTTTTT
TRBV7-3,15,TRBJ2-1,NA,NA,CASSPARSLNNEQFF,TGTGCCAGCAGCCCAGCCAGGTCACTCAACAATGAGCAGTTCTTC
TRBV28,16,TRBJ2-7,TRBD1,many,CASSLTSGGIGYEQYF,TGTGCCAGCAGTTTAACGTCAGGGGGCATAGGCTACGAGCAGTACTTC
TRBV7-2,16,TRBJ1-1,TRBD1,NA,CASSLNPQGVNTEAFF,TGTGCCAGCAGCTTAAACCCTCAGGGGGTGAACACTGAAGCTTTCTTT
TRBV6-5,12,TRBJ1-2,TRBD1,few,CASTWDRGGYTF,TGTGCCAGCACTTGGGACAGGGGCGGCTACACCTTC
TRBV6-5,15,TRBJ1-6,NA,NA,CASSYSTAEVSPLHF,TGTGCCAGCAGTTACTCAACGGCCGAGGTATCACCCCTCCACTTT
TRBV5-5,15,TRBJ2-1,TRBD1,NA,CASSLLAGGDNEQFF,TGTGCCAGCAGCTTACTGGCAGGGGGCGATAATGAGCAGTTCTTC
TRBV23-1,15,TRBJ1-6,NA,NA,CASSQFPGLCSPLHF,TGCGCCAGCAGTCAATTCCCAGGGCTTTGCTCACCCCTCCACTTT
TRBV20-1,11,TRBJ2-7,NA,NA,CSTDGAGEQYF,TGCAGTACCGACGGAGCCGGCGAGCAGTACTTC
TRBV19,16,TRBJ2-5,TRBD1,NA,CASSIGTTGWEETQYF,TGTGCCAGTAGTATAGGCACGACAGGGTGGGAAGAGACCCAGTACTTC
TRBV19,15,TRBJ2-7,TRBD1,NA,CASSLNGQGLYEQYF,TGTGCCAGTAGCCTAAACGGACAGGGCTTGTACGAGCAGTACTTC
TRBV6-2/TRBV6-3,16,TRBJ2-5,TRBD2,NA,CASSLHLTSGKETQYF,TGTGCCAGCAGCCTCCACCTGACTAGCGGGAAAGAGACCCAGTACTTC
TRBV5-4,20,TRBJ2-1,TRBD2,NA,CASSLEGGLAGGFSYNEQFF,TGTGCCAGCAGCTTGGAAGGAGGACTAGCGGGCGGATTTTCCTACAATGAGCAGTTCTTC
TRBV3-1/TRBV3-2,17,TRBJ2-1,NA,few,CASSQANSASSYNEQFF,TGTGCCAGCAGCCAAGCGAATAGCGCCAGCTCCTACAATGAGCAGTTCTTC
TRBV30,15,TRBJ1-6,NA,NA,CAWSLTQGGYSPLHF,TGTGCCTGGAGTCTGACACAGGGCGGGTATTCACCCCTCCACTTT
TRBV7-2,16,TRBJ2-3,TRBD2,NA,CASSLGVAGYADTQYF,TGTGCCAGCAGCTTAGGTGTAGCGGGGTACGCAGATACGCAGTATTTT
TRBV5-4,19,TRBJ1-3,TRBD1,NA,CASSLRSLQGASSGNTIYF,TGTGCCAGCAGCTTGAGGTCCCTCCAGGGGGCTAGCTCTGGAAACACCATATATTTT
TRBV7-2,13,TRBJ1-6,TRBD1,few,CASRRQGSSPLHF,TGTGCCAGCAGAAGACAGGGAAGCTCACCCCTCCACTTT
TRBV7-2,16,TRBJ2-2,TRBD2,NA,CASSPASGGNTGELFF,TGTGCCAGCAGCCCCGCTAGCGGGGGGAACACCGGGGAGCTGTTTTTT
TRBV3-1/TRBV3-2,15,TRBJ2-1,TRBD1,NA,CASSPRTGLGNEQFF,TGTGCCAGCAGTCCGCGGACAGGGCTCGGAAATGAGCAGTTCTTC
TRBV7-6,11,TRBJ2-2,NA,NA,CASAMSGELFF,TGTGCCAGCGCGATGTCCGGGGAGCTGTTTTTT
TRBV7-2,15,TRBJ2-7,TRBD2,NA,CASSPRGTSGYEQYF,TGTGCCAGCAGCCCAAGAGGGACTAGCGGCTACGAGCAGTACTTC
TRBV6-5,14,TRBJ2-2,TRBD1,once,CASRVTGVPGELFF,TGTGCCAGCAGGGTAACAGGGGTCCCCGGGGAGCTGTTTTTT
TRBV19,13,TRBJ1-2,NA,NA,CASDREGNYGYTF,TGTGCCAGTGACCGGGAAGGAAACTATGGCTACACCTTC
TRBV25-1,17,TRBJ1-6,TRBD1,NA,CASSLGRGSTYNSPLHF,TGTGCCAGCAGTCTCGGCAGGGGGTCCACCTATAATTCACCCCTCCACTTT
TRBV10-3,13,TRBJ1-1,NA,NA,CAISGTGDGEAFF,TGTGCCATTTCCGGGACGGGGGACGGTGAAGCTTTCTTT
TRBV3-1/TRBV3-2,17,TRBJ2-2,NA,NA,CASSLKQGRGNTGELFF,TGTGCCAGCAGCCTTAAACAGGGTCGGGGAAACACCGGGGAGCTGTTTTTT
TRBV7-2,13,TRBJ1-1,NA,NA,CASSPHTNTEAFF,TGTGCCAGCAGCCCTCACACAAACACTGAAGCTTTCTTT
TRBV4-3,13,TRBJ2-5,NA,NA,CASSTSYQETQYF,TGCGCCAGCAGCACATCGTACCAAGAGACCCAGTACTTC
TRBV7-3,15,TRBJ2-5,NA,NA,CASSYLGGNQETQYF,TGTGCCAGCAGCTACCTCGGGGGAAACCAAGAGACCCAGTACTTC
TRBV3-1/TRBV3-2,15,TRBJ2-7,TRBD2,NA,CASSQGLSTPGEQYF,TGTGCCAGCAGCCAGGGACTATCGACGCCTGGCGAGCAGTACTTC
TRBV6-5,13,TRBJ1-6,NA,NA,CASSATLNSPLHF,TGTGCCAGCTCCGCGACTCTCAATTCACCCCTCCACTTT
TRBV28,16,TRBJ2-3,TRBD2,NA,CASKVEVREGTDTQYF,TGTGCCAGCAAGGTTGAGGTCCGGGAGGGGACAGATACGCAGTATTTT
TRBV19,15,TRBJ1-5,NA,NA,CASSTQGLSNQPQHF,TGTGCCAGTAGTACACAGGGTCTTAGCAATCAGCCCCAGCATTTT
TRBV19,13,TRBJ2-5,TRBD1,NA,CASSMDREETQYF,TGTGCCAGTAGTATGGACAGGGAAGAGACCCAGTACTTC
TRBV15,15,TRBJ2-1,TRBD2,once,CATSRGLAGNNEQFF,TGTGCCACCAGCAGAGGGCTAGCGGGTAACAATGAGCAGTTCTTC
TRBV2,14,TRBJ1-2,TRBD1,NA,CASSGGQGVLGYTF,TGTGCCAGCAGTGGAGGACAGGGGGTACTTGGCTACACCTTC
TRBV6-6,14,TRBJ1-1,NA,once,CASSYSHSGDEAFF,TGTGCCAGCAGTTACTCACACTCAGGGGACGAAGCTTTCTTT
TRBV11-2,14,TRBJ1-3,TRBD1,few,CASNNRGSGNTIYF,TGTGCCAGCAACAACAGGGGCTCTGGAAACACCATATATTTT
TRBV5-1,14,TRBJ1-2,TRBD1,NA,CASSGGQASYGYTF,TGCGCCAGCAGCGGCGGACAGGCTTCATATGGCTACACCTTC
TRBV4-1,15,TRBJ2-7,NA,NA,CASSQMVGASYEQYF,TGCGCCAGCAGCCAAATGGTAGGGGCATCCTACGAGCAGTACTTC
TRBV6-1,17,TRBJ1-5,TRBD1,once,CASSEARQGALYQPQHF,TGTGCCAGCAGTGAAGCCCGACAGGGGGCTCTTTATCAGCCCCAGCATTTT
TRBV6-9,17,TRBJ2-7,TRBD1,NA,CASSYSPDRGLSYEQYF,TGTGCCAGCAGTTATAGCCCGGACAGGGGGCTTTCCTACGAGCAGTACTTC
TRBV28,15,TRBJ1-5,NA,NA,CASSLDSRINQPQHF,TGTGCCAGCAGTTTAGACAGCAGGATCAATCAGCCCCAGCATTTT
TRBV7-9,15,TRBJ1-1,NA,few,CASSPKEGLNTEAFF,TGTGCCAGCAGCCCCAAGGAGGGGTTGAACACTGAAGCTTTCTTT
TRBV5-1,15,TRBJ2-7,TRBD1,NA,CASSTTGTGLEQQYF,TGCGCCAGCAGCACCACAGGGACAGGCCTCGAGCAGCAGTACTTC